A single sample is the source of the 3 T cell receptor beta chains below, sequenced in a study of blood T cell repertoires in COVID-19. Method: immunoSEQ multiplex PCR; TCRdb's copy keeps in-frame clones and lacks some. The sample gives fewer than 350,000 clones, approximately 91% of which show up once; 5% to 5.5% is in the top ten. The sequencing sample was made of PBMCs or T cells enriched from blood (not recorded which). These TCRs come from a man between 60 and 70 years old who had recovered from COVID-19.

The chain carries TRBV9 and TRBJ2-5, with a tentative D call TRBD2 (6 bases). V was trimmed by 0 bases and J by 2 bases, leaving 17 bases between them. The CDR3 spans 17 residues. Germline values: CDR1 SGDLS, CDR2 YYNGEE. DNA for the CDR3: TGTGCCAGCAGCGTAGGGGGCGGGGCCAGCGGACAAGAGACCCAGTACTTC. Protein: CASSVGGGASGQETQYF.

This sequence joins TRBV2 and TRBJ2-7; perhaps TRBD1 as D (6 bases). V gave up 2 bases and J gave up 2 bases, with 13 bases separating them. This CDR3 has 15 residues. Germline V gives CDR1 SNHLY, CDR2 FYNNEI. The CDR3 DNA reads TGTGCCAGCAGTGAAAGACAGGACCAAGCCTACGAGCAGTACTTC. Translated, it gives CASSERQDQAYEQYF.

This CDR3 reads CASSLAGGIDEQFF. CDR3 DNA: TGCGCCAGCAGCTTAGCAGGGGGTATTGATGAGCAGTTCTTC. The V gene is TRBV5-1, the J gene TRBJ2-1, with 7 nucleotides matching TRBD1. Losses at the gene ends were 2 bases for V and 8 bases for J; bases not matched to a gene: 7. The germline gives CDR1 SGHRS, CDR2 YFSETQ. The CDR3 runs 14 residues.